This T cell receptor beta chain was retrieved from a study of CD8 T cell repertoires and HIV-1 epitope variants. Details on this clone: Its antigen remains unidentified.

This CDR3 is built from 15 residues. After removal of 9 bases from V and 3 bases from J, the junction contained 13 bases not matched to a gene. CDR1 is PRHDT and CDR2 is FYEKMQ in the germline V gene (reference sequence). Sequencing was performed with immunoSEQ multiplex PCR; in TCRdb, only in-frame clones are kept and a portion is missing. This table has 5,500 to 6,000 clones, roughly 62% appearing once. The source is a male donor with HIV. The rearrangement joins TRBV13 to TRBJ1-2; 7 bases fit TRBD1. The sequencing input was cultured CD8+ T cells derived from PBMCs. The CDR3 DNA follows: TGTGCCAGTTCCGAGACAGGGAATAACTACTATGGCTACACCTTC. The encoded protein is CASSETGNNYYGYTF. Based on the CDR3 plus reference TRBV13 and TRBJ1-2, the full variable domain is AAGVIQSPRHLIKEKRETATLKCYPIPRHDTVYWYQQGPGQDPQFLISFYEKMQSDKGSIPDRFSAQQFSDYHSELNMSSLELGDSALYFCASSETGNNYYGYTFGSGTRLTVV.